This T cell receptor beta chain emerged from a study of T cell responses to AZD1222 COVID-19 vaccine. Study-level results: Across the whole spike, CD4 TCRs peaked at regions 160-218 and 743-854.

Profiling relied on immunoSEQ multiplex PCR, and the TCRdb table lists in-frame clones only, not all of them. The data contain approximately 170,000 clones, 93% of them singletons. V dropped 1 base and J dropped 4 bases, with 13 bases sitting between them. The CDR3 extends over 15 amino acids. Germline lookup yields CDR1 MNHEY and CDR2 SMNVEV (reference sequence). Points on this clone: The antigen is undetermined.

The gene calls are TRBV27 and TRBJ1-2; D possibly corresponds to TRBD1 (5 bases). The clonotype was recovered from an adult in good health. The input for sequencing was peripheral blood, taken on day 0 of AZD1222 vaccination. CDR3: CASSLWGSRGYGYTF. CDR3 in DNA: TGTGCCAGCAGTTTATGGGGGTCGCGGGGCTATGGCTACACCTTC.